What follows is one T cell receptor (beta chain) and its context. The data were produced by immunoSEQ multiplex PCR, yet TCRdb's version contains in-frame clones alone and is incomplete. This table has tens of thousands of clones, roughly 82% appearing once. Trimming left V 1 base short and J 5 bases short, with 17 bases between. The CDR3 spans 16 residues. Germline V gene sequence: CDR1 SGHAT, CDR2 FQNNGV. This entry is derived from a study of OX40 agonist ivuxolimab in advanced cancers. Turning to the study itself: Aged about 20 to 80 with a mean of 60 years, they were 82.7% male.

The chain couples TRBV11-2 to TRBJ2-5; D may be TRBD1 (5 bases). This receptor was obtained from an adult with an advanced solid tumor such as melanoma, head and neck, liver or kidney cancer. This sample comprised CD4+ or CD8+ T cells sorted from blood, obtained in a trial of the OX40 agonist ivuxolimab. The DNA for the CDR3 is TGTGCCAGCAGCTTAGCGTTACAGGCGTCAGGGGAGACCCAGTACTTC. Residues: CASSLALQASGETQYF. Drawing the rest from reference TRBV11-2 and TRBJ2-5, the complete variable domain is EAGVAQSPRYKIIEKRQSVAFWCNPISGHATLYWYQQILGQGPKLLIQFQNNGVVDDSQLPKDRFSAERLKGVDSTLKIQPAKLEDSAVYLCASSLALQASGETQYFGPGTRLLVL.